This T cell receptor beta chain derives from a study of blood T cell repertoires in COVID-19. Study information: In each case, the material was cDNA or gDNA derived from T cells, B-cell-depleted T cells, or PBMCs.

Methods used by the authors: Nucleated cell number was recorded as an estimate derived from reference gene primer amplification. TCRdb's table, derived via immunoSEQ multiplex PCR, lists solely in-frame clones and lacks some. Clone size and V and J calls were adopted from that table, with D and trimming inferred from the DNA. The sample holds about 250,000 clones, roughly 87% seen once. Germline CDR1 is SGHRS and CDR2 is YFSETQ. The CDR3 consists of 15 residues. V was clipped by 2 bases and J by 6 bases; unmatched bases: 5. The specimen was peripheral blood. The rearrangement uses TRBV5-1 and TRBJ2-7; 13 positions agree with TRBD2. This TCR was recovered from a woman younger than 45 with acute or convalescent COVID-19. The CDR3 loop reads CASSFGLAGVGEQYF. CDR3 coding DNA: TGCGCCAGCAGCTTTGGACTAGCGGGAGTCGGCGAGCAGTACTTC.